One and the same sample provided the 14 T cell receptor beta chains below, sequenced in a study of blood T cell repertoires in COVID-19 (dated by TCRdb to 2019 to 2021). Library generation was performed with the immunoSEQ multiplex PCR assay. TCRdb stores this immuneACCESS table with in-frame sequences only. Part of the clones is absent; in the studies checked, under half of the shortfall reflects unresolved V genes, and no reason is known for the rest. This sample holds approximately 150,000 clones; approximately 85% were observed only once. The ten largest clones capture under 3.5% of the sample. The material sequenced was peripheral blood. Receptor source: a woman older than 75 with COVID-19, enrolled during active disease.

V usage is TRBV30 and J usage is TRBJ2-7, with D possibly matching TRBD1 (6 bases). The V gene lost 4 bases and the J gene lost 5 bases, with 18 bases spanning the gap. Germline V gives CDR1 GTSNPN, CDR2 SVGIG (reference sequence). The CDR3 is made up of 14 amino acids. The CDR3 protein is CAWTPKAGADEQYF. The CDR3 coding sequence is TGTGCCTGGACCCCAAAGGCAGGGGCTGACGAGCAGTACTTC.

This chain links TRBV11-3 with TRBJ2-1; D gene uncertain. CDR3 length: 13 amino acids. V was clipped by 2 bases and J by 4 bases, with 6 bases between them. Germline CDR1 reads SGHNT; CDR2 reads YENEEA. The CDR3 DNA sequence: TGTGCCAGCAGCTTATACCGGTACAATGAGCAGTTCTTC. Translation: CASSLYRYNEQFF.

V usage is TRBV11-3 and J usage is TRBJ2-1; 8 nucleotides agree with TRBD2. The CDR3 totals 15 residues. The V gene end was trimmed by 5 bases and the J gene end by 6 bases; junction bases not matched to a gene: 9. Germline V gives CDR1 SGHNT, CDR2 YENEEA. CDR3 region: CASSRRAGEGNEQFF. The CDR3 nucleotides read TGTGCCAGCAGCCGAAGAGCGGGAGAAGGCAATGAGCAGTTCTTC.

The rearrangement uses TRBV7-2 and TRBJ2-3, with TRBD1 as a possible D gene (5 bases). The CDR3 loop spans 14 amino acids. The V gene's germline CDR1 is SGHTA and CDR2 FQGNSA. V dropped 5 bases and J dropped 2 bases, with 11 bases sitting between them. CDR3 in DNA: TGTGCCAGCAGCAGGTTGGGGCCCACAGATACGCAGTATTTT. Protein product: CASSRLGPTDTQYF.

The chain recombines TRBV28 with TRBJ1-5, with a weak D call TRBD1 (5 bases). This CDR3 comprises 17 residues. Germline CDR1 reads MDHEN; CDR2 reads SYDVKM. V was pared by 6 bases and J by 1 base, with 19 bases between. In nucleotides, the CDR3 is TGTGCCAGCAGCACACTCACCAGGGTGGAGAGCAATCAGCCCCAGCATTTT. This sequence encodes CASSTLTRVESNQPQHF.

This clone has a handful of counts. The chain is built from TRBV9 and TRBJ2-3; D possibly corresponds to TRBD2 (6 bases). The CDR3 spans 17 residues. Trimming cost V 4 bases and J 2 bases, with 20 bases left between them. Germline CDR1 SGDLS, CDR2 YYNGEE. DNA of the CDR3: TGTGCCAGCAGCCCCGATCGGGGCGGGGCGACCACAGATACGCAGTATTTT. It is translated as CASSPDRGGATTDTQYF. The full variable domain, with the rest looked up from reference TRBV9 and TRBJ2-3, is DSGVTQTPKHLITATGQRVTLRCSPRSGDLSVYWYQQSLDQGLQFLIQYYNGEERAKGNILERFSAQQFPDLHSELNLSSLELGDSALYFCASSPDRGGATTDTQYFGPGTRLTVL.

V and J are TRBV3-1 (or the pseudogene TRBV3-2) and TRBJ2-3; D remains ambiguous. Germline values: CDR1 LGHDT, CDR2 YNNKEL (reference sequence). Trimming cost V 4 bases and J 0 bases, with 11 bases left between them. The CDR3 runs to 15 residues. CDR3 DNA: TGTGCCAGCAGCCGAGGTAGCTTAAGCACAGATACGCAGTATTTT. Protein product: CASSRGSLSTDTQYF.

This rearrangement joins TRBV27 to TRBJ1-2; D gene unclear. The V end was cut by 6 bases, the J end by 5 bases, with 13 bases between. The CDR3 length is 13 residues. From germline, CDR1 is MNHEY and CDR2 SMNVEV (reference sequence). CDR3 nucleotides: TGTGCCAGCAGCTTGAGAGGTCAATATGGCTACACCTTC. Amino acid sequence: CASSLRGQYGYTF.

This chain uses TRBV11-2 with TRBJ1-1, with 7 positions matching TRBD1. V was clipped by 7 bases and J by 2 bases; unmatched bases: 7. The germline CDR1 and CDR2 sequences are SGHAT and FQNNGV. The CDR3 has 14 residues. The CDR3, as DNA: TGTGCCAGCACGAGAGACAGGGTAAACACTGAAGCTTTCTTT. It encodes CASTRDRVNTEAFF. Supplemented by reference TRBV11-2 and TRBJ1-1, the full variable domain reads EAGVAQSPRYKIIEKRQSVAFWCNPISGHATLYWYQQILGQGPKLLIQFQNNGVVDDSQLPKDRFSAERLKGVDSTLKIQPAKLEDSAVYLCASTRDRVNTEAFFGQGTRLTVV.

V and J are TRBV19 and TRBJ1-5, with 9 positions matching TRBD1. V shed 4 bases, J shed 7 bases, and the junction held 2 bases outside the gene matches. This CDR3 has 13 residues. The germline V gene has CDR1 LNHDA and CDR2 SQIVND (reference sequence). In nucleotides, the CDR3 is TGTGCCAGTAGTAGGGACAGGGAACAGCCCCAGCATTTT. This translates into CASSRDREQPQHF.

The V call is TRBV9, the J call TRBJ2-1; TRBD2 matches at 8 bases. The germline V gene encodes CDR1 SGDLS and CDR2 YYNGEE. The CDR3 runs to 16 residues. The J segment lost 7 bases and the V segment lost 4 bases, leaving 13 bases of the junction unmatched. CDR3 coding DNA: TGTGCCAGCAGCCCGAGATGGTCGGGAGGGGGGAATGAGCAGTTCTTC. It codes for CASSPRWSGGGNEQFF.

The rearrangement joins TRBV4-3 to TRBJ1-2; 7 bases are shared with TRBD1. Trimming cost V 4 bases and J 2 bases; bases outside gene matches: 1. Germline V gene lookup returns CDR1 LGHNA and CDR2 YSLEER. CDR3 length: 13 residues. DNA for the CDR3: TGCGCCAGCAGCCCGGGACAGAACTATGGCTACACCTTC. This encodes CASSPGQNYGYTF.

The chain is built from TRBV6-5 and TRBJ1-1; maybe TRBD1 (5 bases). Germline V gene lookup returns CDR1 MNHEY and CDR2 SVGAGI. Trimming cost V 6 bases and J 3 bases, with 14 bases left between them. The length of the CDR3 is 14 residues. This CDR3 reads CASRGGKRHTEAFF. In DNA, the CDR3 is TGTGCCAGCAGGGGGGGGAAGCGGCACACTGAAGCTTTCTTT.

This CDR3 is CASEGDRGRLTEAFF. CDR3 bases: TGTGCTAGTGAGGGGGACAGGGGGCGCCTGACTGAAGCTTTCTTT. The V and J genes are TRBV10-3 and TRBJ1-1, with TRBD1 matching over 12 bases. The germline CDR1 and CDR2 sequences are ENHRY and SYGVKD. This CDR3 spans 15 amino acids.